This TCR beta chain stems from a study of shared clonotypes between healthy human individuals. Produced via immunoSEQ multiplex PCR; TCRdb's table is partial and in-frame only. The sample lists approximately 240,000 clones; just over 65% were seen once. V lost 4 bases and J lost 0; bases outside the gene matches: 0. The CDR3 runs to 15 residues. Germline V gene sequence: CDR1 MRHNA, CDR2 SNTAGT. The sequence was collected from a man under 40 in good health. The chain combines TRBV6-4 with TRBJ2-2, with 9 bases fitting TRBD2. The material sequenced was memory CD4+ T cells sorted from blood. Subset here: CD45RA-negative fraction. The DNA for the CDR3 is TGTGCCAGCAGTGCTAGCGGGGCGAACACCGGGGAGCTGTTTTTT. Translating gives CASSASGANTGELFF.